The 31 T cell receptor beta chains below were found in one sample sequenced in a study of spatial heterogeneity in lung cancer. TCRdb processed the 5' RACE reads anew with MiXCR; each CDR3 protein has one entry. The top ten hold approximately 27% of the sample, which has approximately 4,900 distinct CDR3 sequences, just under 30% seen once. What these receptors recognize is not known. Study results and caveats: Counts of expanded alpha and beta TCRs within tumors tracked the tumor nonsynonymous mutation count.

The time point denotes: sample taken at primary tumor resection. The sample in question was lung tumor tissue, obtained at surgery. These receptors came from a female donor with early-stage non-small cell lung cancer.

The rearrangement links TRBV6-2 or TRBV6-3 to TRBJ1-2, with unresolved D. V lost 7 bases, J lost 4 bases, and 16 bases lay in between. The length of the CDR3 is 14 residues. Germline loops: CDR1 MNHEY, CDR2 SVGEGT. This chain's CDR3 is CASNSRGRLYGYTF. CDR3 coding DNA: TGTGCCAGCAATTCCCGCGGCAGGCTCTATGGCTACACCTTC.

In its sample, this clonotype is medium-sized (0.01 to 0.1%). The rearrangement uses TRBV12-3 or TRBV12-4 and TRBJ2-3; D not certain. The CDR3 is made up of 12 amino acids. Trimming removed 6 bases at V and 6 bases at J, with 10 bases between. CDR3 sequence reads: CASSSAADTQYF. CDR3 nucleotide sequence: TGTGCCAGCAGCTCGGCGGCGGATACGCAGTATTTT.

This clonotype was seen many times. This chain joins TRBV6-5 and TRBJ1-1; the D gene is possibly TRBD1 (6 bases). The CDR3 totals 16 residues. Germline CDR1 and CDR2: MNHEY and SVGAGI. The V and J ends lost 5 bases and 3 bases respectively, with 19 bases between them. In DNA form, the CDR3 reads TGTGCCAGCAGTCGCCAGGGGCGCGGGAGAGACACTGAAGCTTTCTTT. Translation: CASSRQGRGRDTEAFF.

By share, this clonotype ranks as medium-sized. The genes are TRBV29-1 and TRBJ1-2; 7 nucleotides match TRBD1. This CDR3 has 14 residues. V shed 0 bases and J 4 bases; nucleotides not matched to a gene: 5. Germline CDR1 reads SQVTM; CDR2 reads ANQGSEA. The CDR3 protein is CSVEDQQGLYGYTF. The CDR3 nucleotides read TGCAGCGTTGAAGATCAACAGGGGCTCTATGGCTACACCTTC.

This clonotype was recorded at least ten times. The chain couples TRBV18 to TRBJ2-7, with TRBD1 as a possible D gene (7 bases). Germline-derived CDR1 and CDR2 are KGHSH and LQKENI. The V gene lost 6 bases and the J gene lost 3 bases, with 9 bases spanning the gap. The CDR3 is made up of 12 amino acids. This CDR3 reads CASSRDSYEQYF. The CDR3 DNA follows: TGTGCCAGCTCGCGGGACAGCTACGAGCAGTACTTC.

This clonotype was recorded many times. J is TRBJ1-3 and V is TRBV12-3 or TRBV12-4; D perhaps matches TRBD1 (5 bases). The CDR3 covers 14 residues. V was trimmed by 3 bases and J by 1 base, leaving 7 bases between them. In DNA form, the CDR3 reads TGTGCCAGCAGTTTCGGGACGTCTGGAAACACCATATATTTT. Amino acid sequence: CASSFGTSGNTIYF.

This clonotype came up many times. The V and J genes are TRBV11-2 and TRBJ1-4; a possible D gene is TRBD1 (5 bases). CDR3 length: 14 amino acids. In germline, CDR1 is SGHAT, CDR2 FQNNGV. The V end lost 5 bases, the J end lost 7 bases, and 14 bases lay between the germline ends. The CDR3 DNA reads as TGTGCCAGCAGCCGCGGGGCAGGTTCTGAAAAACTGTTTTTT. This encodes CASSRGAGSEKLFF.

The chain links TRBV6-6 to TRBJ1-2, with 11 bases aligning to TRBD1. CDR3 length equals 17 residues. Trimming removed 0 bases from V and 2 bases from J; junction bases left unmatched: 5. Germline V gives CDR1 MNHNY, CDR2 SVGAGI (reference sequence). The CDR3 bases are TGTGCCAGCAGTTACTCGGGCGGACAGGGGGCGAACTATGGCTACACCTTC. Translating it yields CASSYSGGQGANYGYTF.

V and J are TRBV10-3 and TRBJ1-6, with TRBD1 as a possible D gene (5 bases). The V and J ends lost 5 bases and 13 bases respectively, with 18 bases between them. The germline gives CDR1 ENHRY, CDR2 SYGVKD. The CDR3 sequence is 14 residues long. The CDR3 protein is CAISLDSGGVPLHF. Written as DNA, the CDR3 is TGTGCCATCAGTCTGGACTCCGGGGGTGTTCCCCTCCACTTT.

By its share, this clonotype is medium-sized (0.01 to 0.1%). The chain couples TRBV5-5 to TRBJ2-2; D tentatively fits TRBD1 or TRBD2 (5 bases each). The CDR3 sequence is 14 residues long. Deletions cut 3 bases from V and 1 base from J, with 7 bases between. Germline V CDR1 and CDR2: SGHKS, YYEKEE (reference sequence). Written as DNA, the CDR3 is TGTGCCAGCAGCTGGGACGGGAACACCGGGGAGCTGTTTTTT. Translation gives CASSWDGNTGELFF. The full variable domain, its missing parts supplied by reference TRBV5-5 and TRBJ2-2, is DAGVTQSPTHLIKTRGQQVTLRCSPISGHKSVSWYQQVLGQGPQFIFQYYEKEERGRGNFPDRFSARQFPNYSSELNVNALLLGDSALYLCASSWDGNTGELFFGEGSRLTVL.

Comment on this clonotype: A junction end diverges from the germline sequence, so it may reflect a read error. The chain links TRBV6-2 or TRBV6-3 to TRBJ2-3, with TRBD1 matching 11 bases. CDR1 is MNHEY and CDR2 is SVGEGT in the germline V gene. The length of the CDR3 is 16 residues. For the CDR3, the DNA is TGTGCCAGCAGCTCTGCCTGGACAGGGGGCAAGATGTGGACCTTTTTT. Translation gives CASSSAWTGGKMWTFF.

V gene TRBV5-6 combines with J gene TRBJ2-7; D not certain. The CDR3 has 14 residues. CDR1 is SGHDT, CDR2 YYEEEE, per germline. Deletions cut 0 bases from V and 6 bases from J, with 13 bases between. The CDR3 DNA is TGTGCCAGCAGCTTGGGACCAGAAGGACCCGAGCAGTACTTC. Its protein is CASSLGPEGPEQYF.

The gene calls are TRBV4-3 and TRBJ1-1; 7 bases match TRBD1. Trimming at V came to 2 bases and at J to 5 bases, leaving 8 bases not matched to a gene. Germline V gene lookup returns CDR1 LGHNA and CDR2 YSLEER. This CDR3 is 15 amino acids long. CDR3 protein: CASSQKSGGFTEAFF. In nucleotides, the CDR3 is TGCGCCAGCAGCCAAAAATCAGGGGGATTTACTGAAGCTTTCTTT.

This clonotype counts as medium-sized (0.01 to 0.1%). The rearrangement links TRBV7-2 to TRBJ2-5; TRBD2 matches 16 bases. Germline-derived CDR1 and CDR2 are SGHTA and FQGNSA. With 5 bases clipped from V and 7 bases from J, the junction kept 7 bases outside the gene matches. The CDR3 runs to 16 residues. The CDR3 DNA is TGTGCCAGCAGCCCGGGACTAGCGGGGGGGCTGGGGACCCAGTACTTC. This gives the protein CASSPGLAGGLGTQYF.

The V and J genes are TRBV7-9 and TRBJ2-1; the D gene is possibly TRBD1 (6 bases). Trimming took 6 bases from V and 5 from J, leaving 23 bases between them. CDR1 is SEHNR and CDR2 is FQNEAQ in the germline V gene (reference sequence). This CDR3 spans 17 amino acids. CDR3 sequence reads: CASRINRWQGSDNEQFF. CDR3 sequence (DNA): TGTGCCAGCAGAATCAACAGGTGGCAGGGGAGTGACAATGAGCAGTTCTTC.

The chain is built from TRBV5-1 and TRBJ2-3; 8 nucleotides line up with TRBD2. CDR1 is SGHRS, CDR2 YFSETQ, per germline. V gave up 0 bases and J gave up 0 bases; unmatched junction bases: 6. CDR3 length equals 17 residues. The CDR3 loop reads CASSLGLAGPSTDTQYF. The CDR3 coding sequence is TGCGCCAGCAGCTTGGGGTTAGCGGGACCTAGCACAGATACGCAGTATTTT.

This clonotype was recorded a few times. The chain is built from TRBV11-2 and TRBJ2-7, with D unclear. The CDR3 totals 11 residues. The V gene's germline CDR1 is SGHAT and CDR2 FQNNGV. V was cut by 3 bases and J by 6 bases, with 6 bases left in between. CDR3 protein: CASSFNPEQYF. The CDR3 nucleotides are TGTGCCAGCAGCTTCAATCCCGAGCAGTACTTC.

This clonotype has at least ten counts. The chain has TRBV27 and TRBJ1-6; no reliable D call. V lost 4 bases, J lost 6 bases, and 4 bases lay in between. CDR3 size: 12 residues. In germline, CDR1 is MNHEY, CDR2 SMNVEV (reference sequence). CDR3 DNA sequence: TGTGCCAGCAGTTCAGTTAATTCACCCCTCCACTTT. It translates to CASSSVNSPLHF.

This clonotype was detected a few times. The V and J genes are TRBV6-2 or TRBV6-3 and TRBJ1-1; TRBD1 aligns across 8 bases. The CDR3 extends over 15 amino acids. The germline gives CDR1 MNHEY, CDR2 SVGEGT. V gave up 4 bases and J gave up 1 base; unmatched junction bases: 5. The CDR3 spells CASSLGDRRNTEAFF. As DNA, the CDR3 is TGTGCCAGCAGTTTGGGGGACAGGAGGAACACTGAAGCTTTCTTT.

In this sample, this clonotype turned up many times. A much larger clone differs from this one at a single base, so this may be a read error. The genes are TRBV28 and TRBJ1-5; 10 nucleotides agree with TRBD1. The CDR3 is 15 residues long. Germline assignment: CDR1 MDHEN and CDR2 SYDVKM. V lost 2 bases and J lost 6; bases outside the gene matches: 4. The DNA of the CDR3 is TGTGCCAGCAGTTTAGGGGACAGGGGAAGTCAGCCCCAGCATTTT. Its protein is CASSLGDRGSQPQHF.

In this sample, this clonotype is large (0.1 to 1%). The chain joins TRBV20-1 to TRBJ2-3, with TRBD2 matching 10 bases. This CDR3 is 15 amino acids long. Germline values: CDR1 DFQATT, CDR2 SNEGSKA (reference sequence). J gave up 6 bases and V 4 bases, and 10 bases lay outside the gene matches. The CDR3 is CSATNPGLAKDTQYF. The CDR3 DNA reads TGCAGTGCTACTAACCCGGGACTAGCGAAGGATACGCAGTATTTT.

The V gene is TRBV14, the J gene TRBJ2-1; TRBD1 matches at 8 bases. There are 14 residues in the CDR3. With 2 bases clipped from V and 10 bases from J, the junction kept 7 bases outside the gene matches. Germline loops: CDR1 SGHDN, CDR2 FVKESK. The CDR3 protein is CASSQRGGTGEQFF. CDR3 sequence (DNA): TGTGCCAGCAGCCAAAGAGGAGGGACAGGCGAGCAGTTCTTC.

The chain has TRBV6-1 and TRBJ1-1; D perhaps matches TRBD1 (6 bases). The V and J ends lost 2 bases and 5 bases respectively, with 18 bases between them. The germline V gene encodes CDR1 MNHNS and CDR2 SASEGT. The CDR3 totals 16 residues. The CDR3 reads CASSELLGGGDTEAFF. CDR3 DNA sequence: TGTGCCAGCAGTGAACTCTTGGGGGGCGGAGATACTGAAGCTTTCTTT.

This clonotype has ten or more counts. For the CDR3, the DNA is TGCAGTGCCTCCCCCCAGGACAGGGTAAAATCTGGCAATCAGCCCCAGCATTTT. Translating gives CSASPQDRVKSGNQPQHF. The V call is TRBV20-1, the J call TRBJ1-5; 8 bases map to TRBD1. This CDR3 has 18 residues. Trimming cost V 6 bases and J 2 bases; bases outside gene matches: 18. Germline V CDR1 and CDR2: DFQATT, SNEGSKA (reference sequence).

This clonotype was counted a few times. The J gene is TRBJ2-5, the V gene TRBV3-1; D perhaps matches TRBD2 (5 bases). In germline, CDR1 is LGHDT, CDR2 YNNKEL (reference sequence). The CDR3 is made up of 14 amino acids. V lost 4 bases to trimming and J lost 2 bases, with 11 bases between them. The CDR3 region has the DNA TGTGCCAGCAGCCCCGGGTGGACTCAAGAGACCCAGTACTTC. It codes for CASSPGWTQETQYF.

By sample share, this clonotype is large. This chain links TRBV7-2 with TRBJ2-4, with D possibly TRBD1 on 5 matching bases. This CDR3 spans 16 amino acids. CDR1 is SGHTA, CDR2 FQGNSA, per germline. V dropped 1 base and J dropped 6 bases, with 16 bases sitting between them. CDR3 DNA sequence: TGTGCCAGCAGCTTAGTGGCAGGTCAGGGCGGAAACATTCAGTACTTC. It translates to CASSLVAGQGGNIQYF.

By its share, this clonotype is medium-sized. This rearrangement joins TRBV13 to TRBJ2-1; the match to TRBD2 covers 10 bases. J lost 4 bases, V lost 4 bases, and 4 bases had no gene match. Per the germline V gene, CDR1 is PRHDT and CDR2 is FYEKMQ (reference sequence). The CDR3 has 15 amino acids. CDR3 protein: CASSSLGLAYNEQFF. The CDR3 DNA reads as TGTGCCAGCAGCTCCCTGGGACTAGCGTACAATGAGCAGTTCTTC.

V gene TRBV6-2 or TRBV6-3 combines with J gene TRBJ2-7; a possible D gene is TRBD2 (6 bases). This CDR3 has 15 residues. CDR1 MNHEY and CDR2 SVGEGT come from the germline V gene. Trimming took 5 bases from V and 4 from J, leaving 18 bases between them. CDR3 nucleotides: TGTGCCAGCAGTCCGCGAGGTGCGGGACTTTACGAGCAGTACTTC. Translation gives CASSPRGAGLYEQYF.

This clonotype was counted ten times or more. J is TRBJ1-1 and V is TRBV6-2 or TRBV6-3; tentative D call: TRBD1 (6 bases). Trimming took off 0 bases at V and 0 bases at J, with 8 bases between the two ends. From germline, CDR1 is MNHEY and CDR2 SVGEGT. The CDR3 runs 15 residues. The CDR3 nucleotides read TGTGCCAGCAGTTACTCGGACAGCATGAACACTGAAGCTTTCTTT. This codes for CASSYSDSMNTEAFF.

This clonotype is judged medium-sized. V and J are TRBV20-1 and TRBJ2-1; D is unresolved. The CDR3 is 12 residues long. Germline CDR1 and CDR2: DFQATT and SNEGSKA (reference sequence). The ends were cut back, 4 bases at V and 8 bases at J, with 12 bases in the middle. The chain's CDR3 is CSATPSRYEQFF. CDR3 in DNA: TGCAGTGCTACCCCCTCGCGATATGAGCAGTTCTTC.

The gene calls are TRBV5-1 and TRBJ2-3; weak D call: TRBD1 (6 bases). Germline V gives CDR1 SGHRS, CDR2 YFSETQ. The CDR3 runs 13 residues. Deletions cut 1 base from V and 6 bases from J, with 9 bases between. CDR3 bases: TGCGCCAGCAGCTTGTGGGGGCGGGATACGCAGTATTTT. Protein sequence: CASSLWGRDTQYF.